Given below is one TCR beta chain in context. Its antigen is unidentified. The data belong to a study of cytomegalovirus exposure and HLA in healthy donors. On the study more broadly: The 120 or so validation repertoires and the approximately 630 first-cohort repertoires shared a platform, a later analysis reported.

The assay was immunoSEQ multiplex PCR, and TCRdb's table has in-frame clones only and misses some. The sample includes 120,000 to 150,000 clones, roughly nine tenths of them seen just once. Study-level points and caveats: A later analysis found first-cohort TCR clusters tended to co-occur in the approximately 110 validation repertoires. Accounts indicate the classifier identified cytomegalovirus status with strong specificity and sensitivity. The study flagged about 150 TCR beta chains as cytomegalovirus-associated.

V gave up 2 bases and J gave up 7 bases; unmatched junction bases: 7. The CDR3 consists of 16 residues. CDR1 and CDR2 (germline): SGDLS, YYNGEE. Input material: PBMCs. The chain joins TRBV9 to TRBJ2-1; 12 bases map to TRBD2. This clonotype originated in a man aged 18 to 29 in good health and CMV-seronegative. CDR3 nucleotides: TGTGCCAGCAGCGTGTCTAGCGGGAGGGATTGGAATGAGCAGTTCTTC. This codes for CASSVSSGRDWNEQFF.